This paragraph covers one T cell receptor beta chain sequence. The entry originates in a study of blood T cell repertoires in COVID-19. Study-wide context: Samples of COVID-19 (acute and convalescent) were obtained from the United States, Italy and Spain. PBMCs, B-cell-depleted T cells, or T cells provided the cDNA or gDNA that made up the material.

The V end was cut by 1 base, the J end by 1 base, with 16 bases between. The CDR3 runs to 18 residues. Germline values: CDR1 MNHEY, CDR2 SMNVEV (reference sequence). As processed by the authors: Estimates of nucleated cell counts were drawn from the amplification of reference gene primers. Some clones are missing from TCRdb's copy, which holds only in-frame ones; the method was immunoSEQ multiplex PCR. D and trimming were read from the DNA, whereas the V and J calls and clone size are those reported in that table. The sample carries tens of thousands of clones, roughly four fifths recorded once. The J gene is TRBJ2-2, the V gene TRBV27; possible D gene TRBD1, 5 bases. Material: peripheral blood. This receptor was identified in a human donor in a cohort sampled during active COVID-19. CDR3 DNA sequence: TGTGCCAGCAGTTTATTAGGGGTGAGGCAAAAGAACACCGGGGAGCTGTTTTTT. Protein: CASSLLGVRQKNTGELFF.